This is a list of T cell receptor beta chains from one sample in a study of blood T cell repertoires in COVID-19. TCRdb keeps only in-frame clones here, not all; method: immunoSEQ multiplex PCR. The sample lists some 150,000 clones; around nine tenths were seen once. The material sequenced was peripheral blood. All receptors come from a middle-aged woman with acute or convalescent COVID-19. Both conserved end residues are part of each CDR3.

v_call,j_call,cdr3_aa
TRBV6-2/TRBV6-3,TRBJ1-2,CASSYGPWSALQIGDGYTF
TRBV10-1,TRBJ2-1,CASHSGTLSNEQFF
TRBV6-5,TRBJ2-2,CASSYSGGAPGELFF
TRBV4-1,TRBJ1-2,CASSQGGGEGNYGYTF
TRBV5-1,TRBJ2-3,CASSPSQGDSRGNTQYF
TRBV30,TRBJ1-2,CAWSFLRDFGYTF
TRBV2,TRBJ1-4,CASSDRRSNEKLFF
TRBV28,TRBJ1-1,CASRPGQATKAFF
TRBV4-3,TRBJ2-7,CASSQASGFGSSYEQYF
TRBV19,TRBJ2-1,CASTSGGSYNEQFF
TRBV18,TRBJ1-3,CASSPQGYTIYF
TRBV6-5,TRBJ2-7,CASSFLRGGEQYF
TRBV9,TRBJ1-1,CASSVAETGVAFF
TRBV3-1/TRBV3-2,TRBJ1-1,CASSRGTGGTEAFF
TRBV15,TRBJ2-5,CATSRDLGGLTGDQETQYF
TRBV6-1,TRBJ2-7,CASSDRRRGTYEQYF
TRBV7-9,TRBJ1-1,CASSPHRGLNTEAFF
TRBV4-1,TRBJ2-1,CASSQVTGVNEQFF
TRBV30,TRBJ1-5,CAWTQAPNQPQHF
TRBV11-3,TRBJ2-1,CASSLFYRREDPDTNEQFF
TRBV5-1,TRBJ2-2,CASSSVESGELFF
TRBV28,TRBJ2-4,CASSLRRMVAKNIQYF
TRBV9,TRBJ2-1,CASSSDRVGNEQFF
TRBV7-6,TRBJ2-7,CASSAQGSGEQYF
TRBV10-3,TRBJ2-5,CAISGRDVSSETQYF
TRBV25-1,TRBJ1-1,CASSGTGSYTEAFF
TRBV10-3,TRBJ2-1,CAISEVSGRRGEQFF
TRBV29-1,TRBJ2-1,CSVALADIYNEQFF
TRBV7-9,TRBJ1-1,CASSLAIGTNTEAFF
TRBV27,TRBJ1-1,CASSWPGGETEAFF
TRBV15,TRBJ1-3,CATSRDLSSGNTIYF
TRBV10-3,TRBJ1-2,CAISESRGTHGYTF
TRBV5-6,TRBJ2-3,CASRQYRADPSTDTQYF
TRBV12-3/TRBV12-4,TRBJ2-1,CASSRTLYNEQFF
TRBV2,TRBJ2-1,CASTGSSYNEQFF
TRBV6-5,TRBJ1-4,CAIGGGRTNEKLFF
TRBV5-1,TRBJ2-5,CASSWTGAGETQYF
TRBV6-1,TRBJ2-3,CASSETGLAGDTDTQYF
TRBV6-2/TRBV6-3,TRBJ2-7,CASSYVSRASVPYEQYF
TRBV2,TRBJ2-1,CASSAGLAGGNEQFF
TRBV7-8,TRBJ2-7,CASRGPGQGRYEQYF
TRBV7-3,TRBJ2-5,CASSRGQMETQYF
TRBV21-1,TRBJ1-4,CASSKWAGGPTNEKLFF
TRBV6-5,TRBJ2-2,CASQWYTGELFF